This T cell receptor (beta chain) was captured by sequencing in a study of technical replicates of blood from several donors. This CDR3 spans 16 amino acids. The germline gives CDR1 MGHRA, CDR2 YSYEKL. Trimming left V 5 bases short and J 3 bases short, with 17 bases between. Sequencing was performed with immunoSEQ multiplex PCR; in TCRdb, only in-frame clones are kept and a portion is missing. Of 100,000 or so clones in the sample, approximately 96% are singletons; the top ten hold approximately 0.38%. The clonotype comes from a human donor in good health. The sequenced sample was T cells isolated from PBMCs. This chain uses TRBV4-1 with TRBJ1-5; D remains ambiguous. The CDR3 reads CASSATGGIINQPQHF. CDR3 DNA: TGCGCCAGCAGCGCCACCGGCGGGATCATCAATCAGCCCCAGCATTTT.